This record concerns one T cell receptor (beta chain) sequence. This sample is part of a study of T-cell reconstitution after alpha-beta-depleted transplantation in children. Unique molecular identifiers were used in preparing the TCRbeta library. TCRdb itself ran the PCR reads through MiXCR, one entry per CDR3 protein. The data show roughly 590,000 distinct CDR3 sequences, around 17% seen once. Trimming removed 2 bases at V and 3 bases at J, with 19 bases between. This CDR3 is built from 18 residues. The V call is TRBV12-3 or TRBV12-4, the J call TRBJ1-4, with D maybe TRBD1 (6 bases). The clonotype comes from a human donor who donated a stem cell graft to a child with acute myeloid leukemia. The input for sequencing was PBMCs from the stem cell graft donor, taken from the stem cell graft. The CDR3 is CASSLTPGAGRANEKLFF. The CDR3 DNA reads TGTGCCAGCAGTTTAACCCCGGGGGCGGGGAGGGCTAATGAAAAACTGTTTTTT.